Listed here are 15 T cell receptor beta chains from one sample, sequenced in a study of T cell changes during pregnancy in multiple sclerosis. Some clones are missing from TCRdb's copy, which holds only in-frame ones; the method was immunoSEQ multiplex PCR. The table has approximately 57,000 clones, just over 90% seen once; the top ten hold roughly 0.2%. The sequencing used CD4+ T cells from peripheral blood mononuclear cells, collected in the second trimester of pregnancy. The receptors were gathered from a female donor with multiple sclerosis, enrolled in a pregnancy study.

J is TRBJ2-6 and V is TRBV5-1; perhaps TRBD1 as D (5 bases). The V and J ends lost 1 base and 1 base respectively, with 15 bases between them. In germline, CDR1 is SGHRS, CDR2 YFSETQ. The CDR3 runs 18 residues. CDR3 region: CASSLFFRGASGANVLTF. CDR3 nucleotide sequence: TGCGCCAGCAGCTTGTTTTTTAGGGGTGCGTCTGGGGCCAACGTCCTGACTTTC.

The V gene is TRBV5-1, the J gene TRBJ2-1; the D gene is possibly TRBD2 (5 bases). The CDR3 contains 16 residues. Trimming took 3 bases from V and 3 from J, leaving 16 bases between them. Germline V gives CDR1 SGHRS, CDR2 YFSETQ. CDR3 sequence (DNA): TGCGCCAGCAGCTGGGCAGGTGGGAGCGGCTACAATGAGCAGTTCTTC. Amino acids: CASSWAGGSGYNEQFF.

The chain carries TRBV9 and TRBJ1-6; weak D call: TRBD1 (6 bases). Germline values: CDR1 SGDLS, CDR2 YYNGEE. This CDR3 is 13 amino acids long. Trimming took 3 bases from V and 13 from J, leaving 14 bases between them. In nucleotides, the CDR3 is TGTGCCAGCAGCGGCTTCAAGGGACACCCCCTCCACTTT. Translation gives CASSGFKGHPLHF.

The chain is built from TRBV6-1 and TRBJ1-1; possible D gene TRBD1, 6 bases. The ends were cut back, 6 bases at V and 8 bases at J, with 13 bases in the middle. This CDR3 is 12 amino acids long. Germline-derived CDR1 and CDR2 are MNHNS and SASEGT. The CDR3 nucleotides are TGTGCCAGCAGCCCCGGACAGATAGAAGCTTTCTTT. Translated: CASSPGQIEAFF.

The V gene is TRBV6-6, the J gene TRBJ1-4, with D hard to call. The V gene lost 2 bases and the J gene lost 7 bases, with 11 bases spanning the gap. From germline, CDR1 is MNHNY and CDR2 SVGAGI (reference sequence). The CDR3 sequence is 14 residues long. CDR3 sequence: CASSYGEVGEKLFF. CDR3 nucleotide sequence: TGTGCCAGCAGTTACGGGGAGGTGGGTGAAAAACTGTTTTTT.

This clone showed up just once. The V gene is TRBV5-1, the J gene TRBJ1-2; D remains ambiguous. The V gene lost 0 bases and the J gene lost 0 bases, with 9 bases spanning the gap. CDR3 size: 15 residues. Germline values: CDR1 SGHRS, CDR2 YFSETQ. CDR3 in amino acids: CASSLVPQSNYGYTF. The DNA for the CDR3 is TGCGCCAGCAGCTTGGTGCCACAGTCTAACTATGGCTACACCTTC.

The CDR3 reads CASSQLRTAGSGNTIYF. The CDR3, as DNA: TGCGCCAGCAGCCAACTAAGGACAGCCGGCTCTGGAAACACCATATATTTT. The chain carries TRBV4-1 and TRBJ1-3; TRBD1 is a possible D gene (6 bases). Germline loops: CDR1 MGHRA, CDR2 YSYEKL. The CDR3 covers 17 residues. Between the trimmed V and J ends, which lost 2 bases and 0 bases, there was a span of 14 bases.

J is TRBJ2-1 and V is TRBV10-3, with TRBD1 matching over 10 bases. Germline trimming cut 6 bases from V and 5 bases from J; bases unmatched to any gene: 4. CDR1 and CDR2 (germline): ENHRY, SYGVKD. The CDR3 spans 14 residues. CDR3 nucleotide sequence: TGTGCCATCAGCCCGGGACAGGGGAACAATGAGCAGTTCTTC. Translating it yields CAISPGQGNNEQFF.

This clone occurred once. The chain joins TRBV7-8 to TRBJ1-2; D is perhaps TRBD1 (5 bases). Germline lookup yields CDR1 SGHVS and CDR2 FQNEAQ. Trimming took 5 bases from V and 0 from J, leaving 13 bases between them. This CDR3 contains 15 residues. The CDR3 here is CASSPSGGANYGYTF. CDR3 in DNA: TGTGCCAGCAGCCCGAGCGGGGGAGCTAACTATGGCTACACCTTC.

The chain employs TRBV18 and TRBJ2-3; D might be TRBD2 (6 bases). The CDR3 totals 16 residues. Germline V CDR1 and CDR2: KGHSH, LQKENI. Trimming removed 3 bases at V and 0 bases at J, with 13 bases between. The CDR3 sequence: CASSPLSGVSTDTQYF. CDR3 DNA: TGTGCCAGCTCACCCTTGTCGGGGGTTAGCACAGATACGCAGTATTTT.

The rearrangement links TRBV7-8 to TRBJ2-7; D uncertain. V lost 1 base and J 2 bases, leaving 9 bases between the germline ends. Germline CDR1 is SGHVS and CDR2 is FQNEAQ. The CDR3 is made up of 14 amino acids. The CDR3 region is CASSLGRVTYEQYF. The CDR3 DNA sequence: TGTGCCAGCAGCTTAGGCCGGGTGACCTACGAGCAGTACTTC.

CDR3 coding DNA: TGTGCCAGCAGTTTTACAGGGGCTGGGGCCAACGTCCTGACTTTC. This encodes CASSFTGAGANVLTF. V and J are TRBV28 and TRBJ2-6; 7 bases are shared with TRBD1. Trimming at V came to 3 bases and at J to 2 bases, leaving 1 base not matched to a gene. Germline V gene sequence: CDR1 MDHEN, CDR2 SYDVKM. CDR3 length equals 15 residues.

The rearrangement uses TRBV5-5 and TRBJ2-5; no firm D call. This CDR3 has 14 residues. CDR1 is SGHKS, CDR2 YYEKEE, per germline (reference sequence). The germline V and J ends were trimmed by 0 bases and 0 bases, with 6 bases remaining between them. CDR3 DNA sequence: TGTGCCAGCAGCTTGGCGACATACCAAGAGACCCAGTACTTC. Its translation is CASSLATYQETQYF.

The chain joins TRBV30 to TRBJ1-1, with D hard to call. V shed 5 bases and J shed 2 bases, with 15 bases lying between them. Germline V gene lookup returns CDR1 GTSNPN and CDR2 SVGIG (reference sequence). The CDR3 is 14 amino acids. CDR3 protein: CAWALQQFNTEAFF. The DNA of the CDR3 is TGTGCCTGGGCCCTACAGCAATTTAACACTGAAGCTTTCTTT.

The genes are TRBV7-9 and TRBJ1-1; 7 positions agree with TRBD1. The CDR3 is made up of 13 amino acids. The V segment lost 5 bases and the J segment 9 bases; nucleotides outside the gene matches: 9. Germline CDR1 is SEHNR and CDR2 is FQNEAQ (reference sequence). The DNA of the CDR3 is TGTGCCAGCAGCGCTAGTCGGGACAGACAAGCTTTCTTT. This translates into CASSASRDRQAFF. Variable domain in full (rest from reference TRBV7-9 and TRBJ1-1): DTGVSQNPRHKITKRGQNVTFRCDPISEHNRLYWYRQTLGQGPEFLTYFQNEAQLEKSRLLSDRFSAERPKGSFSTLEIQRTEQGDSAMYLCASSASRDRQAFFGQGTRLTVV.